The rows below give T cell receptor beta chains drawn from one sample of a study of identical twins. TCRdb passed the 5' RACE reads through MiXCR, listing each CDR3 protein once. Found here are approximately 220,000 distinct CDR3 sequences, around 6.9% of them singletons; the top ten hold 1.5% to 2.5%. The same data also went into a second study, on yellow fever vaccine responses in identical twins.

The sequencing input was memory (CD45RO+) T cells sorted from blood. These receptors all stem from a woman aged 18 to 35 in good health. CDR3s include the opening cysteine and the closing phenylalanine or tryptophan. A D gene is named only where the DNA matches it firmly. For some rows the clone size is stated as once, few or many, or as a class when expanded; others skip it.

TRBD1,TRBV19,TRBJ2-4,NA,TGTGCCAGTAGGCCGGACAGGGGGGACATTCAGTACTTC,CASRPDRGDIQYF
NA,TRBV6-2/TRBV6-3,TRBJ2-5,few,TGTGCCAGCAGCCCCGAGGGACTGCCACGATCGACCCAGTACTTC,CASSPEGLPRSTQYF
TRBD2,TRBV20-1,TRBJ2-7,NA,TGCAGTGCTAGTTCTCTTAGCGGGGGGCGGATCTCCTACGAGCAGTACTTC,CSASSLSGGRISYEQYF
TRBD1,TRBV7-3,TRBJ1-1,NA,TGTGCCAGCAGCTTATCCCCGACAGGGGAAGCTTTCTTT,CASSLSPTGEAFF
NA,TRBV29-1,TRBJ2-1,NA,TGCAGCGTGACTTATTACAATGAGCAGTTCTTC,CSVTYYNEQFF
NA,TRBV7-3,TRBJ2-3,few,TGTGCCAGCAGCTTAGGACGAGGAGATACGCAGTATTTT,CASSLGRGDTQYF
NA,TRBV10-2,TRBJ1-3,NA,TGCGCCAGCAGTGACATGGGAGCTGGAAACACCATATATTTT,CASSDMGAGNTIYF
NA,TRBV5-1,TRBJ2-3,many,TGCGCCAGCAGGCAGGGGATCACAGATACGCAGTATTTT,CASRQGITDTQYF
NA,TRBV7-3,TRBJ2-6,NA,TGTGCCAGCAGCTTTCAGGGGTCTGGGGCCAACGTCCTGACTTTC,CASSFQGSGANVLTF
NA,TRBV29-1,TRBJ2-3,many,TGCAGCGTTGAGACAGGCACAGATACGCAGTATTTT,CSVETGTDTQYF
NA,TRBV3-1,TRBJ1-1,many,TGTGCCAGCAGGCTGGGGGCGAACACTGAAGCTTTCTTT,CASRLGANTEAFF
TRBD1,TRBV28,TRBJ1-2,many,TGTGCCAGCAGTTTGTTTTCGTTTGGACAGGGGCCGGCTAAGAGTGGCTACACCTTC,CASSLFSFGQGPAKSGYTF
TRBD2,TRBV6-2/TRBV6-3,TRBJ2-7,few,TGTGCCTCCAGCGCTAGCGGGGGATACGAGCAGTACTTC,CASSASGGYEQYF
TRBD2,TRBV15,TRBJ2-7,many,TGTGCCACCAGCAGAGATGCGGGAGGGCCCAACGAGCAGTACTTC,CATSRDAGGPNEQYF
NA,TRBV7-2,TRBJ2-5,many,TGTGCCAGCAGCCACCTCGGAAGCGGGCCCAATCAAGAGACCCAGTACTTC,CASSHLGSGPNQETQYF
TRBD1,TRBV24-1,TRBJ2-5,NA,TGTGCCACCAGTGATGCGTCATACAGGGGATTGGAGACCCAGTACTTC,CATSDASYRGLETQYF
TRBD2,TRBV14,TRBJ2-3,many,TGTGCCAGCAGCCAAGGAAGGGGAGCGGGGCTCACAGATACGCAGTATTTT,CASSQGRGAGLTDTQYF
TRBD2,TRBV14,TRBJ2-5,many,TGTGCCAGCAGCCAAGATCCGGGACTAGGAGGGTACCAAGAGACCCAGTACTTC,CASSQDPGLGGYQETQYF
NA,TRBV12-5,TRBJ1-1,few,TGTGCTAGTGCCCCACATGGAAACATGAACACTGAAGCTTTCTTT,CASAPHGNMNTEAFF
NA,TRBV30,TRBJ1-5,NA,TGTGCCTGGAGTTCAGGGAGCAATCAGCCCCAGCATTTT,CAWSSGSNQPQHF
TRBD1,TRBV15,TRBJ1-1,NA,TGTGCCACCAGCAGAGGTTCAGGGGGAAGCACTGAAGCTTTCTTT,CATSRGSGGSTEAFF
TRBD2,TRBV20-1,TRBJ2-1,few,TGCAGTGCTCCGACTAGCGGGAGTGCGTATGAGCAGTTCTTC,CSAPTSGSAYEQFF
TRBD1,TRBV4-1,TRBJ2-2,few,TGCGCCAGCAGCCCATGGACAGGGAGGAACACCGGGGAGCTGTTTTTT,CASSPWTGRNTGELFF
NA,TRBV12-3/TRBV12-4,TRBJ1-1,many,TGTGCCAGCAGTTTAGGGGAAGACCGTAACACTGAAGCTTTCTTT,CASSLGEDRNTEAFF
NA,TRBV7-8,TRBJ2-5,NA,TGTGCCAGCAGCCCCCGACAGAAAGTGGGGCAAGAGACCCAGTACTTC,CASSPRQKVGQETQYF
NA,TRBV5-1,TRBJ2-7,NA,TGCGCCAGCAGCGTAGGGACGTCTGCCTACGAGCAGTACTTC,CASSVGTSAYEQYF
TRBD1,TRBV5-1,TRBJ2-1,NA,TGCGCCAGCAGCCTGTGGACAGGGGGCTACAATGAGCAGTTCTTC,CASSLWTGGYNEQFF
NA,TRBV20-1,TRBJ1-1,many,TGCAGTGCTAGGGTCTCGGTGAACACTGAAGCTTTCTTT,CSARVSVNTEAFF
NA,TRBV15,TRBJ2-2,many,TGTGCCACCAGCAGAGATCGCCTGGTCGGGGAGCTGTTTTTT,CATSRDRLVGELFF
NA,TRBV11-3,TRBJ2-3,few,TGTGCCAGCAGCTTAGGGGCGACTAGTCCGGACACAGATACGCAGTATTTT,CASSLGATSPDTDTQYF
NA,TRBV20-1,TRBJ2-1,NA,TGCAGTGCTAGAGGGGGAAGCGTCGGGGAGAAGCAGTTCTTC,CSARGGSVGEKQFF
NA,TRBV6-5,TRBJ2-2,NA,TGTGCCAGCAGTTACTCCAGGCCGTGGGCAACCGGGGAGCTGTTTTTT,CASSYSRPWATGELFF
NA,TRBV5-6,TRBJ2-7,NA,TGTGCCAGCAGCTTGGTAGGACCAGGCGAGCAGTACTTC,CASSLVGPGEQYF
TRBD1,TRBV20-1,TRBJ2-2,many,TGCAGTGCGACCCTACAGGGGGGGGAGCTGTTTTTT,CSATLQGGELFF